A selection of T cell receptor beta chains follows, all from one sample in a study of T cells after yellow fever vaccination. TCRdb fed the 5' RACE reads into MiXCR, producing one record per CDR3 protein. The data show more than 450,000 distinct CDR3 sequences, 21% seen once. Source: PBMCs, taken roughly 20 days after the first yellow fever vaccination. The receptors come from a man aged 18 to 30 who received the YFV17D yellow fever vaccine. Both conserved end residues are part of each CDR3. Fields, in order: D gene, CDR3 length, clone size, J gene, V gene, CDR3 DNA, CDR3 protein. The D gene is left open where the match is weak. Clone sizes are given selectively: once, few, many, or a class where the clone is expanded.

NA 12 NA TRBJ2-7 TRBV7-2 TGTGCCAGCAGTCCCGACTACTACGAGCAGTACTTC CASSPDYYEQYF
NA 18 few TRBJ2-6 TRBV11-1 TGTGCCAGCAGCCTCCTCTGGGCAGCATACTCTGGGGCCAACGTCCTGACTTTC CASSLLWAAYSGANVLTF
NA 18 few TRBJ2-2 TRBV6-5 TGTGCCAGCAGTTACTCCGCCTGGCAGGGCGGTGGCACCGGGGAGCTGTTTTTT CASSYSAWQGGGTGELFF
TRBD1 15 NA TRBJ2-7 TRBV6-5 TGTGCCAGCAGTTCCCTCGGGACAGGAGAGTGGGAGCAGTACTTC CASSSLGTGEWEQYF
TRBD1 15 NA TRBJ2-3 TRBV20-1 TGCAGTGCTAGAGGTCCGAGGACAGGGATAGATACGCAGTATTTT CSARGPRTGIDTQYF
TRBD2 18 few TRBJ2-2 TRBV4-2 TGTGCCAGCAGCCATACCCCAGGGACTAGCGATAGAGCCGGGGAGCTGTTTTTT CASSHTPGTSDRAGELFF
NA 16 many TRBJ1-5 TRBV18 TGTGCCAGCTCACCCTCCGGACGGTATAGCAATCAGCCCCAGCATTTT CASSPSGRYSNQPQHF
TRBD2 13 NA TRBJ2-5 TRBV3-1 TGTGCCAGCAGAAGGACTAGCGGGGAGACCCAGTACTTC CASRRTSGETQYF
NA 12 many TRBJ1-5 TRBV5-6 TGTGCCAGCAGCTTAAGGAATCAGCCCCAGCATTTT CASSLRNQPQHF
TRBD1 12 NA TRBJ1-1 TRBV20-1 TGCAGTGGGACCAGGGGGTGGACTGAAGCTTTCTTT CSGTRGWTEAFF
NA 13 few TRBJ1-1 TRBV7-2 TGTGCCAGCAGCCCGGGACCACCCCTTGAAGCTTTCTTT CASSPGPPLEAFF
NA 15 NA TRBJ2-3 TRBV18 TGTGCCAGCTCACCTCCAGGGGCGGGCACAGATACGCAGTATTTT CASSPPGAGTDTQYF
NA 15 many TRBJ2-5 TRBV24-1 TGTGCCACCAGTGATCCCACGGGGATACAAGAGACCCAGTACTTC CATSDPTGIQETQYF
NA 14 NA TRBJ1-6 TRBV5-6 TGTGCCATGGGCCACGGGCTCCACTGCACCCCCCTCCACTTT CAMGHGLHCTPLHF